This T cell receptor (beta chain) was obtained from a study of CD8 T cells in Susac syndrome (dated by TCRdb to the late 2010s). At the level of the whole study: Whether CD8+ T cell activation and differentiation in Susac syndrome was antigen driven was tested using repertoire sequencing.

This clonotype was counted a single time. The antigen it recognizes is unknown. No per-base quality is available; no much larger clone lies one base away. A single read makes a weak case. Peripheral blood CD8+ and CD4+ T cells from healthy donors, Susac syndrome patients and multiple sclerosis patients were profiled using high-throughput TCR beta sequencing. Healthy donors were age- and sex-matched controls. Bulk CD8+ and CD4+ T cells were purified by magnetic negative isolation, whereas CD8+ TEMRA cells were enriched by FACS. Blood was collected in EDTA tubes and processed within 24 hours, with PBMCs isolated through density gradient centrifugation. PBMCs intended for TCR sequencing were cryopreserved in liquid nitrogen and thawed later in a water bath at 37 degrees C. The sorted or isolated CD4+, CD8+ and CD8+ TEMRA cells reached a purity of at least 90%. Sequences SGHRS (CDR1) and YFSETQ (CDR2) are obtained from the germline V gene. V gives up 4 bases and J gives up 0 bases, and the segment between their germline ends measures 12 bases. Its CDR3 holds 15 amino acids, cysteine through phenylalanine. The entry retains the CDR3 DNA only, 45 bases that are in frame from base 1.

RNA was extracted using the RNeasy kit, and about 0.45 to 1 ug of the RNA was reverse transcribed with random hexamers. TCR beta CDR3 regions were amplified with the immunoSEQ multiplex PCR assay covering 54 Vbeta and 13 Jbeta segments. PCR amplification bias was corrected by using a synthetic template baseline for primer optimization and computational correction. As for the original processing: Reads were annotated to V, D and J genes per IMGT and analyzed with immunoSEQ Analyzer, keeping only productive sequences. Clonality was calculated as one minus the Shannon entropy normalized by log2 of the number of productive unique sequences. Public and private clones were assessed among the 100 most prevalent clones of each patient and control. Clones were defined as Susac-specific when absent from the healthy and MS cohorts, from approximately 1,100 published viral clones and from other ImmuneACCESS disease sequences. The public reads were reanalyzed by TCRdb: fastp trimming at Q25, MiXCR alignment, in-frame beta chains only. All rows with the same CDR3 protein become a single entry with the most common DNA and genes. In this record, the V and J calls reflect TCRdb's handling and not the investigators' own analysis. A total of about 190,000 distinct CDR3 sequences appear in this sample, approximately 93% of them only once. 0.1% of the sample rests with the top ten.

What the research found in general, with its limitations: The TCR sequencing and HLA analysis was acknowledged to have included a relatively small number of individuals.

Rearrangement joined TRBV5-1 to TRBJ2-3; the D gene remains uncertain. This TCR came from a human donor in good health. Source material: CD4+ T cells from PBMCs. The CDR3 region reads CASSNVARSTDTQYF. The nucleotide sequence is TGCGCCAGCAGCAATGTAGCCCGTAGCACAGATACGCAGTATTTT. The reference TRBV5-1 and TRBJ2-3 proteins fill in what lies around the CDR3, so the full variable domain reads KAGVTQTPRYLIKTRGQQVTLSCSPISGHRSVSWYQQTPGQGLQFLFEYFSETQRNKGNFPGRFSGRQFSNSRSEMNVSTLELGDSALYLCASSNVARSTDTQYFGPGTRLTVL.